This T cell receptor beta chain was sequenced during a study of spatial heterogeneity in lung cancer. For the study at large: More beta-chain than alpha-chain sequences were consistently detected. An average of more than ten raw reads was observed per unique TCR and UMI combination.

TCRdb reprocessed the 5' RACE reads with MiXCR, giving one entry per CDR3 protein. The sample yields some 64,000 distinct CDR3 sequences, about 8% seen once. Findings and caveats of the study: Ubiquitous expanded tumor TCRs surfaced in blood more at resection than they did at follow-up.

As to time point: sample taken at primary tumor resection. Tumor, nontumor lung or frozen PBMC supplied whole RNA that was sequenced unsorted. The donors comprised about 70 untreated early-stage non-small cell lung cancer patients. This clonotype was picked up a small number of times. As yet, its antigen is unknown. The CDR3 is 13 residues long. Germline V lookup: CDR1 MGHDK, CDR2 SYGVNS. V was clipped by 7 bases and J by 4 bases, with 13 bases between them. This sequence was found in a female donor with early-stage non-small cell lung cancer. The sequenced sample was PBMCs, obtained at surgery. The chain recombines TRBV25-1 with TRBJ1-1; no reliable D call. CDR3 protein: CASTLAVGTEAFF. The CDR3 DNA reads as TGTGCCAGCACCTTAGCAGTCGGCACTGAAGCTTTCTTT.